A single sample gave rise to the 10 T cell receptor beta chains below, sequenced in a study of CD8 T cells in Susac syndrome. With random hexamers, 0.5 to 1 ug RNA was reverse transcribed. TCRdb analysed the immunoSEQ multiplex PCR reads with MiXCR anew, one entry per CDR3 protein. The table has roughly 130,000 distinct CDR3 sequences, roughly 95% seen once. The sequencing input was CD4+ T cells from PBMCs. These receptor sequences come from a human donor with multiple sclerosis.

The chain has TRBV30 and TRBJ2-5; 10 bases match TRBD1. This CDR3 has 14 amino acids. Germline V gives CDR1 GTSNPN, CDR2 SVGIG (reference sequence). CDR3 bases: TGTGCGCGAAGGGAGACAGGGGGCGGGGAGACCCAGTACTTC. This encodes CARRETGGGETQYF.

The chain employs TRBV3-1 and TRBJ2-2; the D is unclear. This CDR3 contains 13 residues. Germline lookup yields CDR1 LGHDT and CDR2 YNNKEL (reference sequence). Trimming shortened V by 1 base and J by 3 bases, and 3 bases separated the two germline ends. The CDR3: CASSQGDTGELFF. CDR3 nucleotide sequence: TGTGCCAGCAGCCAAGGGGACACCGGGGAGCTGTTTTTT. The variable domain in full, with the rest retrieved from reference TRBV3-1 and TRBJ2-2, is DTAVSQTPKYLVTQMGNDKSIKCEQNLGHDTMYWYKQDSKKFLKIMFSYNNKELIINETVPNRFSPKSPDKAHLNLHINSLELGDSAVYFCASSQGDTGELFFGEGSRLTVL.

The genes are TRBV14 and TRBJ2-7, with unresolved D. Germline V CDR1 and CDR2: SGHDN, FVKESK. The CDR3 covers 15 residues. The V and J ends lost 4 bases and 6 bases respectively, with 19 bases between them. The CDR3 here is CASSPSGSWAREQYF. CDR3 sequence (DNA): TGTGCCAGCAGCCCATCCGGGTCATGGGCACGCGAGCAGTACTTC.

CDR3 region: CASSQQLRDRVICSGNEQFF. The CDR3 DNA sequence: TGCGCCAGCAGTCAACAACTTCGGGACAGGGTAATCTGTTCCGGCAATGAGCAGTTCTTC. The rearrangement uses TRBV23-1 and TRBJ2-1; 9 bases map to TRBD1. TRBV23-1 is designated an ORF whose function remains uncertain. The CDR3 extends over 20 amino acids. V trimming: 2 bases; J trimming: 6 bases; junction bases outside the gene matches: 20.

The rearrangement uses TRBV2 and TRBJ2-1; unclear D gene. V lost 4 bases and J 7 bases, leaving 8 bases between the germline ends. From germline, CDR1 is SNHLY and CDR2 FYNNEI. The CDR3 contains 12 residues. CDR3 loop: CASSADLNEQFF. In DNA form, the CDR3 reads TGTGCCAGCAGTGCCGATTTAAATGAGCAGTTCTTC.

The chain carries TRBV5-6 and TRBJ2-7, with TRBD2 matching 7 bases. Trimming removed 3 bases from V and 2 bases from J; junction bases left unmatched: 5. This CDR3 contains 14 residues. Germline V gene sequence: CDR1 SGHDT, CDR2 YYEEEE. DNA for the CDR3: TGTGCCAGCAGCTCGTACAGCGGGGCCTACGAGCAGTACTTC. It yields the protein CASSSYSGAYEQYF.

V and J are TRBV2 and TRBJ2-1; D not resolved. Germline loops: CDR1 SNHLY, CDR2 FYNNEI. The CDR3 is 15 amino acids. V was clipped by 2 bases and J by 7 bases, with 15 bases between them. The CDR3 loop is CASSERIVLWNEQFF. CDR3 sequence (DNA): TGTGCCAGCAGTGAAAGAATAGTTTTGTGGAATGAGCAGTTCTTC.

The chain couples TRBV30 to TRBJ1-5; D is possibly TRBD1 (6 bases). The CDR3 covers 15 residues. Trimming removed 5 bases from V and 0 bases from J, with 14 bases in between. The germline CDR1 and CDR2 sequences are GTSNPN and SVGIG (reference sequence). The DNA of the CDR3 is TGTGCCTGGGCCCCCGGGACATATAGCAATCAGCCCCAGCATTTT. It yields the protein CAWAPGTYSNQPQHF.

The chain uses TRBV20-1 and TRBJ2-1; D unclear. The CDR3 length is 13 residues. Trimming stripped 3 bases from V and 6 bases from J, with 12 bases between. The germline gives CDR1 DFQATT, CDR2 SNEGSKA (reference sequence). The CDR3 bases are TGCAGTGCTAGCTCGGGTCCGGGCAATGAGCAGTTCTTC. It specifies CSASSGPGNEQFF.

V gene TRBV29-1 combines with J gene TRBJ2-5; D unresolved. Between the trimmed V and J ends, which lost 7 bases and 3 bases, there was a span of 18 bases. CDR3 length: 14 amino acids. Germline CDR1 and CDR2: SQVTM and ANQGSEA. CDR3 residues: CSARSGGNKETQYF. CDR3 DNA sequence: TGCAGCGCCCGATCGGGCGGAAATAAAGAGACCCAGTACTTC. The whole variable domain, remainder taken from reference TRBV29-1 and TRBJ2-5, is SAVISQKPSRDICQRGTSLTIQCQVDSQVTMMFWYRQQPGQSLTLIATANQGSEATYESGFVIDKFPISRPNLTFSTLTVSNMSPEDSSIYLCSARSGGNKETQYFGPGTRLLVL.